Sequencing of this T cell receptor beta chain was carried out in a study of cytotoxic CD8 clonotypes in ibrutinib-treated CLL. The table came from immunoSEQ multiplex PCR; TCRdb's copy has only in-frame clones and leaves some out. The sample records some 200,000 clones, about four fifths being singletons. As to this clone: Its cognate antigen is unknown.

Findings of the study overall: Exceeding age-matched healthy donors, baseline clonality also tracked the counts of circulating CD8+ T cells.

This CDR3 has 14 amino acids. CDR1 SGHRS and CDR2 YFSETQ come from the germline V gene. Trimming pared 4 bases from V and 6 bases from J, leaving 17 bases between. The sample here was PBMCs, taken after 12 months of ibrutinib treatment. This sequence joins TRBV5-1 and TRBJ2-7, with D tentatively TRBD1 (8 bases). The sequence derives from a human donor with chronic lymphocytic leukemia. In nucleotides, the CDR3 is TGCGCCAGCAGCAAAGACAGGGGAGGGAGCGAGCAGTACTTC. Protein product: CASSKDRGGSEQYF.